A selection of T cell receptor beta chains follows, all from one sample in a study of blood T cell repertoires in COVID-19. The repertoire was sequenced with immunoSEQ multiplex PCR; TCRdb's copy has only in-frame clones and lacks some. Counted here are 120,000 or so clones, over 60% occurring once; the ten biggest clones make up under 45%. The sample taken for sequencing was peripheral blood. The origin of the receptors is a man between 40 and 49 years old with active or convalescent COVID-19. The CDR3 runs from the conserved cysteine through the conserved F or W. Each record gives: J gene, V gene, CDR3 protein.

J gene: TRBJ2-3
V gene: TRBV4-3
CDR3 protein: CASSQGPRGIDTQYF

J gene: TRBJ1-2
V gene: TRBV6-5
CDR3 protein: CASTTGGNYGYTF

J gene: TRBJ2-3
V gene: TRBV3-1/TRBV3-2
CDR3 protein: CASRPTSGGPTDTQYF

J gene: TRBJ2-5
V gene: TRBV2
CDR3 protein: CASITRDRAYQETQYF

J gene: TRBJ1-4
V gene: TRBV9
CDR3 protein: CASSVGPDRDWEKLFF

J gene: TRBJ1-1
V gene: TRBV19
CDR3 protein: CASLRGGIRTEAFF

J gene: TRBJ2-1
V gene: TRBV5-5
CDR3 protein: CASSISGRFNEQFF

J gene: TRBJ2-7
V gene: TRBV7-2
CDR3 protein: CASSHKTGPYEQYF

J gene: TRBJ1-1
V gene: TRBV6-5
CDR3 protein: CASQRTEASLRAFF

J gene: TRBJ1-2
V gene: TRBV30
CDR3 protein: CAWSQTDNYGYTF

J gene: TRBJ2-7
V gene: TRBV13
CDR3 protein: CASSRGQNLGEQYF

J gene: TRBJ2-4
V gene: TRBV27
CDR3 protein: CASSLSSAHYIVHLSKNIQYF

J gene: TRBJ1-5
V gene: TRBV6-5
CDR3 protein: CASSYGRYSNQPQHF

J gene: TRBJ2-7
V gene: TRBV6-5
CDR3 protein: CASSSGTGGGEQYF

J gene: TRBJ1-1
V gene: TRBV7-3
CDR3 protein: CASSFSGDGTEAFF

J gene: TRBJ1-5
V gene: TRBV7-9
CDR3 protein: CASSLDGGWGNQPQHF

J gene: TRBJ2-3
V gene: TRBV7-3
CDR3 protein: CASSSGQFSTDTQYF

J gene: TRBJ2-7
V gene: TRBV5-6
CDR3 protein: CASSSLYEQYF

J gene: TRBJ1-3
V gene: TRBV19
CDR3 protein: CASSLGQGTGNTIYF

J gene: TRBJ1-3
V gene: TRBV12-3/TRBV12-4
CDR3 protein: CASSPPGNTIYF

J gene: TRBJ1-1
V gene: TRBV15
CDR3 protein: CATSFEGHKNTEAFF

J gene: TRBJ2-5
V gene: TRBV2
CDR3 protein: CASSGTSGRRQETQYF

J gene: TRBJ1-1
V gene: TRBV5-4
CDR3 protein: CASSSQGNTNTEAFF

J gene: TRBJ2-1
V gene: TRBV27
CDR3 protein: CASSLLGGWEQFF

J gene: TRBJ1-1
V gene: TRBV24-1
CDR3 protein: CATSDGGAGLTEAFF

J gene: TRBJ1-5
V gene: TRBV30
CDR3 protein: CAWSKGLGNQPQHF

J gene: TRBJ1-2
V gene: TRBV28
CDR3 protein: CASSLSPGQGIYGYTF

J gene: TRBJ1-2
V gene: TRBV4-1
CDR3 protein: CASGWDRRGLNYGYTF

J gene: TRBJ1-1
V gene: TRBV11-2
CDR3 protein: CASSSQGMAEAFF

J gene: TRBJ1-1
V gene: TRBV28
CDR3 protein: CASSLHDLAGQSTEAFF

J gene: TRBJ2-7
V gene: TRBV7-2
CDR3 protein: CASSLRTSGVGEQYF

J gene: TRBJ1-2
V gene: TRBV2
CDR3 protein: CASSKAPRDTLLDGCTF

J gene: TRBJ2-5
V gene: TRBV6-1
CDR3 protein: CASSEARGLKTQYF

J gene: TRBJ1-5
V gene: TRBV6-2/TRBV6-3
CDR3 protein: CASSYSKQGANQPQHF

J gene: TRBJ2-7
V gene: TRBV11-2
CDR3 protein: CASSLRSGRAYEQYF

J gene: TRBJ1-2
V gene: TRBV3-1/TRBV3-2
CDR3 protein: CASSQPGQGTYGYTF

J gene: TRBJ1-1
V gene: TRBV6-6
CDR3 protein: CASFDRLNTEAFF